This TCR beta chain was sequenced during a study of regulatory T cells in long-lasting Graves disease. Across the study: Newly diagnosed Graves' patients had under 3 months of antithyroid drugs.

This clonotype came up many times. Arm-PCR with iRepertoire HTBI primers amplified the CDR3 regions for these TCR beta libraries. Each CDR3 protein is one row after TCRdb ran MiXCR on the multiplex PCR reads. The data show about 220,000 distinct CDR3 sequences, roughly 19% seen once. Time point denoted: newly diagnosed GD, antithyroid drugs for less than 3 months. Making the TCR library involved RNA that had been extracted from PBMCs. This sample also belongs to another study, concerning T cells in Graves' hyperthyroidism and ophthalmopathy. That paper states: Median prediction lead before ophthalmopathy onset was 6.5 months with the model.

The specimen comprised peripheral blood mononuclear cells (PBMCs), sampled at new diagnosis, from a patient treated with antithyroid drugs. The receptor's source is a woman in her twenties or thirties with Graves disease.

The CDR3 DNA is TGTGCCAGCAGTTACCGGGCTGGGAGCAATCAGCCCCAGCATTTT. Protein product: CASSYRAGSNQPQHF. The rearrangement uses TRBV6-5 and TRBJ1-5; D remains unclear. This CDR3 contains 15 residues. V was cut by 2 bases and J by 1 base, with 9 bases left in between. Per germline, CDR1 MNHEY and CDR2 SVGAGI.